The clone carrying this TCR beta chain was detected ten times or more. These data belong to a study of blood T cells in healthy people across ages. Per germline, CDR1 SGHTA and CDR2 FQGNSA. Trimming left V 8 bases short and J 8 bases short, with 14 bases between. The CDR3 is 12 amino acids. Combining a sample-barcoded 5' primer with a J-beta primer mix, a second PCR ran for roughly 7 to 11 cycles. In TCRdb, the 5' RACE reads were re-called with MiXCR into one record per CDR3 protein. The table lists around 870,000 distinct CDR3 sequences, about 30% of them singletons. This rearrangement joins TRBV7-2 to TRBJ2-3; D possibly matches TRBD1 or TRBD2 (5 bases each). The sequenced sample consisted of blood. The clonotype originates from a woman of 80 years or more in good health. CDR3 DNA: TGTGCCAGCGGGGACCCGGTTGGTACGCAGTATTTT. Its protein is CASGDPVGTQYF.